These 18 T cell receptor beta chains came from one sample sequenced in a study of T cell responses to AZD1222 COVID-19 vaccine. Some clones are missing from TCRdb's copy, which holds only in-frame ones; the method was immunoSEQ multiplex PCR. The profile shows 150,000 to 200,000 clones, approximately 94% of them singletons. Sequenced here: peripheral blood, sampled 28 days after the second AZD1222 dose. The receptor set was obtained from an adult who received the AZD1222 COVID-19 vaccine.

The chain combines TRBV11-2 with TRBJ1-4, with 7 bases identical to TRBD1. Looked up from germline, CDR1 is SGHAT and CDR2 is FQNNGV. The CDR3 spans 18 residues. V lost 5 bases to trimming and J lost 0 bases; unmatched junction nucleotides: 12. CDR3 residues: CASSPGRDSYATNEKLFF. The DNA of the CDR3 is TGTGCCAGCAGCCCTGGACGGGACAGCTATGCAACTAATGAAAAACTGTTTTTT.

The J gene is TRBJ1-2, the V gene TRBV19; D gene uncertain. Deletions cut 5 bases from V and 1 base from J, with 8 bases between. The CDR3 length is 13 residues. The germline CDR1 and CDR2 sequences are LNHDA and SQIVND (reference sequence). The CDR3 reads CASSRGFNYGYTF. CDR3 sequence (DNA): TGTGCCAGTAGTCGCGGGTTTAACTATGGCTACACCTTC.

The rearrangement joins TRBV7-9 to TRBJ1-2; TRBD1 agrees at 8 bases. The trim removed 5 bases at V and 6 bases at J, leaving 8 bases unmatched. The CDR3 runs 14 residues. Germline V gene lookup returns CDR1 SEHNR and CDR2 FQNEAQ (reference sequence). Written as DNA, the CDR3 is TGTGCCAGCAGCGCCTCAGGGGGCAGGAATGGCTACACCTTC. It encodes CASSASGGRNGYTF.

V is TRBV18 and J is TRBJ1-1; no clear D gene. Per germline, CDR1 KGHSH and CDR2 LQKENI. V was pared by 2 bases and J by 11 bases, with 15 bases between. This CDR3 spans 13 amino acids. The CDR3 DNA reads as TGTGCCAGCTCACCAGTGGGGTCTCAGCGGGCTTTCTTT. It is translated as CASSPVGSQRAFF.

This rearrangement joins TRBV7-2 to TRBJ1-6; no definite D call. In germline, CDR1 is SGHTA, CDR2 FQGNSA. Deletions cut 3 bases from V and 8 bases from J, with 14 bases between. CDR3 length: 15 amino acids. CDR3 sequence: CASSFTNFEDSPLHF. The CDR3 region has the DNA TGTGCCAGCAGCTTTACGAACTTTGAGGATTCACCCCTCCACTTT. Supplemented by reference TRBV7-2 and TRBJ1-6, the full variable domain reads GAGVSQSPSNKVTEKGKDVELRCDPISGHTALYWYRQSLGQGLEFLIYFQGNSAPDKSGLPSDRFSAERTGGSVSTLTIQRTQQEDSAVYLCASSFTNFEDSPLHFGNGTRLTVT.

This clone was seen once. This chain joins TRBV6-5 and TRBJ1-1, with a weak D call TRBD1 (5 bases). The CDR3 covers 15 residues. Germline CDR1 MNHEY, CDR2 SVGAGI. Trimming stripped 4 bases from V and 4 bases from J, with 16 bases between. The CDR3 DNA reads TGTGCCAGCAGTTCCGGAAGCTCAGGGTCCACTGAAGCTTTCTTT. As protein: CASSSGSSGSTEAFF.

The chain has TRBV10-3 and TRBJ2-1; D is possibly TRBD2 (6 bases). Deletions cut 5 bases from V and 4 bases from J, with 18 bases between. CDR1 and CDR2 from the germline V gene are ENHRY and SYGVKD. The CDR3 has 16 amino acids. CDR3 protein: CAISLARDLMYNEQFF. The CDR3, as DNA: TGTGCCATCAGTTTAGCAAGGGACTTGATGTACAATGAGCAGTTCTTC.

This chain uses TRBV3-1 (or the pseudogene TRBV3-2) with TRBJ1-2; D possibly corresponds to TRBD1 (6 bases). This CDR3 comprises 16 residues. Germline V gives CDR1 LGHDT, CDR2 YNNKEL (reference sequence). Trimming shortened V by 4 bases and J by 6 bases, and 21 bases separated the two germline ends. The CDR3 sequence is CASSLRQARMSNGYTF. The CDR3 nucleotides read TGTGCCAGCAGCCTTCGACAGGCTCGAATGTCTAATGGCTACACCTTC.

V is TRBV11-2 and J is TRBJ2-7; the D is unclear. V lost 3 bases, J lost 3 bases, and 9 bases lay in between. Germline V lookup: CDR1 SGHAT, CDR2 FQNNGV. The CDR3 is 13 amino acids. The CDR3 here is CASSFDPYYEQYF. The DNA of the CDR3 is TGTGCCAGCAGCTTCGACCCCTACTACGAGCAGTACTTC.

CDR3 sequence reads: CASSRSGQGTTTGNTIYF. The CDR3 DNA follows: TGTGCCAGCTCACGTTCGGGTCAGGGAACTACCACAGGAAACACCATATATTTT. This chain connects TRBV18 to TRBJ1-3; tentatively, D is TRBD1 (5 bases). The CDR3 loop spans 18 amino acids. Germline V gene data show CDR1 as KGHSH and CDR2 as LQKENI. Trimming pared 4 bases from V and 4 bases from J, leaving 23 bases between.

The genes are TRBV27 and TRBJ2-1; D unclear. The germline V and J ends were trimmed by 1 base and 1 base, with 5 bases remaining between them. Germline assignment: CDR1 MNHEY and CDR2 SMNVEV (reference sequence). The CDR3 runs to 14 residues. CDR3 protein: CASSLFSSYNEQFF. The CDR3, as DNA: TGTGCCAGCAGTTTATTTTCGTCCTACAATGAGCAGTTCTTC.

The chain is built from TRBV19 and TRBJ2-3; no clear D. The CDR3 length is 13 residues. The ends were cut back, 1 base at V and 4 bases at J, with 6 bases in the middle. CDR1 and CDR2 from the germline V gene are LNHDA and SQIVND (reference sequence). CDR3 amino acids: CASSIARPDTQYF. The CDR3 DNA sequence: TGTGCCAGTAGTATAGCACGTCCAGATACGCAGTATTTT.

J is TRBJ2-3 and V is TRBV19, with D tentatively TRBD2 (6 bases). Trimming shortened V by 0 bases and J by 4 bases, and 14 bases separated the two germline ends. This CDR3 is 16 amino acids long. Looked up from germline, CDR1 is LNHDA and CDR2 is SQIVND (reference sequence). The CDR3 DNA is TGTGCCAGTAGTATAGAAGTCGGGAGTAGCGCAGATACGCAGTATTTT. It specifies CASSIEVGSSADTQYF.

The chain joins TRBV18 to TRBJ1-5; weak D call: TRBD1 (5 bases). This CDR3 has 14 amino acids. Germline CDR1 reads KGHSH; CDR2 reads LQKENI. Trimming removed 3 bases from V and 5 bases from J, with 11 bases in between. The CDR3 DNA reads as TGTGCCAGCTCACCCCGGGGGGGAGATCAGCCCCAGCATTTT. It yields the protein CASSPRGGDQPQHF.

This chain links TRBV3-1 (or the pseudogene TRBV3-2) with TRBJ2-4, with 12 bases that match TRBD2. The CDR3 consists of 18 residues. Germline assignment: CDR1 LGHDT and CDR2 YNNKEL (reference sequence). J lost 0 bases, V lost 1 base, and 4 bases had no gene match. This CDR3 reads CASSQVASGRVAKNIQYF. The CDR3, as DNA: TGTGCCAGCAGCCAAGTAGCTAGCGGGAGGGTAGCCAAAAACATTCAGTACTTC.

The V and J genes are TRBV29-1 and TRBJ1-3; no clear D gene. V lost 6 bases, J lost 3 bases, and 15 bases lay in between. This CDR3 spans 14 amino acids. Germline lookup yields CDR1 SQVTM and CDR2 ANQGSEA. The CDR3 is CSVRAGDRGNTIYF. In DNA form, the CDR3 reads TGCAGCGTGCGTGCAGGTGATCGTGGAAACACCATATATTTT.

The CDR3 nucleotides are TGTGCCAGCAGCTGGGACGGATCCTCCTACGAGCAGTACTTC. Its translation is CASSWDGSSYEQYF. V and J are TRBV7-9 and TRBJ2-7; D possibly uses TRBD1 or TRBD2 (5 bases each). CDR3 length equals 14 residues. CDR1 and CDR2 (germline): SEHNR, FQNEAQ (reference sequence). Trimming removed 4 bases from V and 0 bases from J, with 10 bases in between.

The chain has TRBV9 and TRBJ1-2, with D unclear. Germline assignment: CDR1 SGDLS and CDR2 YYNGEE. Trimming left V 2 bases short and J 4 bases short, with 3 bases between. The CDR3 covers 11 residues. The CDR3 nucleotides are TGTGCCAGCAGCGTGGGCTATGGCTACACCTTC. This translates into CASSVGYGYTF.